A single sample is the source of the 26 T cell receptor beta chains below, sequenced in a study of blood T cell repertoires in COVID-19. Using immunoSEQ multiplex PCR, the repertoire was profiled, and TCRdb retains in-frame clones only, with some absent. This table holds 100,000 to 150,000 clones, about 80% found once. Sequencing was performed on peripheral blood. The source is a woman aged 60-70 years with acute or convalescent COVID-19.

The CDR3 DNA is TGTGCCAGCAGCCTACTACCACAGGGGTCGACCAAAAACATTCAGTACTTC. It codes for CASSLLPQGSTKNIQYF. The chain has TRBV3-1 (or the pseudogene TRBV3-2) and TRBJ2-4, with 7 bases matching TRBD1. Unmatched junction bases numbered 11, after V lost 4 bases and J lost 2 bases. In germline, CDR1 is LGHDT, CDR2 YNNKEL (reference sequence). The CDR3 contains 17 residues.

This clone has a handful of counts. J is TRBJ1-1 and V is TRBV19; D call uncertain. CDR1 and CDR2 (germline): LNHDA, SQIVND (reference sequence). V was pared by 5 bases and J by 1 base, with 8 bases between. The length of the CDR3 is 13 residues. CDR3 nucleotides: TGTGCCAGTAGTGGGCAATGGAACACTGAAGCTTTCTTT. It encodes CASSGQWNTEAFF. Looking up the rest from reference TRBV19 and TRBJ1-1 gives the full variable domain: DGGITQSPKYLFRKEGQNVTLSCEQNLNHDAMYWYRQDPGQGLRLIYYSQIVNDFQKGDIAEGYSVSREKKESFPLTVTSAQKNPTAFYLCASSGQWNTEAFFGQGTRLTVV.

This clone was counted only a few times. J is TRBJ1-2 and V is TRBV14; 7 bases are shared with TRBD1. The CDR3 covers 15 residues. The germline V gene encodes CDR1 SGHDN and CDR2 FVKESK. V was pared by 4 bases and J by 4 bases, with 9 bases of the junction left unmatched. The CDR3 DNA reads TGTGCCAGCAGCCTCCGGACAGGTTGGGGCTATGGCTACACCTTC. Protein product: CASSLRTGWGYGYTF. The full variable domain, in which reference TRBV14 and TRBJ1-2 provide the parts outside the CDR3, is EAGVTQFPSHSVIEKGQTVTLRCDPISGHDNLYWYRRVMGKEIKFLLHFVKESKQDESGMPNNRFLAERTGGTYSTLKVQPAELEDSGVYFCASSLRTGWGYGYTFGSGTRLTVV.

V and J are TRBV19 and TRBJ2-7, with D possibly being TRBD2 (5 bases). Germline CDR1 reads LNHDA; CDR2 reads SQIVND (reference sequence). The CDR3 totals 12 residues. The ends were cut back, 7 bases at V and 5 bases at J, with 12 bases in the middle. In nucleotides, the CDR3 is TGTGCCAGTACCATCGGGGAGAACGAGCAGTACTTC. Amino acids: CASTIGENEQYF. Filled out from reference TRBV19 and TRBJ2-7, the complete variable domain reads DGGITQSPKYLFRKEGQNVTLSCEQNLNHDAMYWYRQDPGQGLRLIYYSQIVNDFQKGDIAEGYSVSREKKESFPLTVTSAQKNPTAFYLCASTIGENEQYFGPGTRLTVT.

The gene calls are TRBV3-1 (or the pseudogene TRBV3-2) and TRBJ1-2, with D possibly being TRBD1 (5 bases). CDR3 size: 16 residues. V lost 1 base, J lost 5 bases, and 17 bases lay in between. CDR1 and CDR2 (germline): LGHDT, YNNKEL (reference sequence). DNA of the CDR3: TGTGCCAGCAGCCAAGCCAACGTGGAGGGGTCATATGGCTACACCTTC. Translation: CASSQANVEGSYGYTF.

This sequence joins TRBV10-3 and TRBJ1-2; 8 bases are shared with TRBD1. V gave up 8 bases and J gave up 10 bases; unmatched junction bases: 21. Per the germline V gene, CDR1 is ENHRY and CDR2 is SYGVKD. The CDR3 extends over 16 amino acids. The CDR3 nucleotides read TGTGCCATCCGACCGGGACAGGCTAGGTCTAAAGTCTTCTACACCTTC. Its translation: CAIRPGQARSKVFYTF.

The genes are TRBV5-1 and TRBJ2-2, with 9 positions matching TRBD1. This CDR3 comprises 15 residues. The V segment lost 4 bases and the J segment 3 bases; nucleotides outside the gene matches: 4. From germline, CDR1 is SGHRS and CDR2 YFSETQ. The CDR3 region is CASSPGQGYTGELFF. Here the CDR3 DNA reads TGCGCCAGCAGCCCAGGACAGGGGTACACCGGGGAGCTGTTTTTT.

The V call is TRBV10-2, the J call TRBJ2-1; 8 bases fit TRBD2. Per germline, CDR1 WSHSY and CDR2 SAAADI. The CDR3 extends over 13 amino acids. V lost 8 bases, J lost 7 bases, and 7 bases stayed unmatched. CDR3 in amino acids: CASRYSGVNEQFF. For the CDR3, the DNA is TGCGCCAGCCGTTATAGCGGGGTTAATGAGCAGTTCTTC.

CDR3 bases: TGTGCCAGCAGCCAGGGCAGAGGCTACACCTTC. Residues: CASSQGRGYTF. The chain joins TRBV3-1 (or the pseudogene TRBV3-2) to TRBJ1-2; D remains ambiguous. CDR3 size: 11 residues. V was pared by 3 bases and J by 8 bases, with 7 bases between. From germline, CDR1 is LGHDT and CDR2 YNNKEL (reference sequence).

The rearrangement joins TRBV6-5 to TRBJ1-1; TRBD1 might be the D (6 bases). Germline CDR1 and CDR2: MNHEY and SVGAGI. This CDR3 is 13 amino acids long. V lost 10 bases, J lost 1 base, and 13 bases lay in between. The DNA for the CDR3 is TGTGCCACCGGAACAGGGAGGAACACTGAAGCTTTCTTT. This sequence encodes CATGTGRNTEAFF.

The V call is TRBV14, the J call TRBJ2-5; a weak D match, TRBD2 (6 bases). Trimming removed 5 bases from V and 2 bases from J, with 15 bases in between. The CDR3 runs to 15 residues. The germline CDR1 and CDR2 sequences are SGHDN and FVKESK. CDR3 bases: TGTGCCAGCAGCTGGGGACTTGGTCCACAAGAGACCCAGTACTTC. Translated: CASSWGLGPQETQYF.

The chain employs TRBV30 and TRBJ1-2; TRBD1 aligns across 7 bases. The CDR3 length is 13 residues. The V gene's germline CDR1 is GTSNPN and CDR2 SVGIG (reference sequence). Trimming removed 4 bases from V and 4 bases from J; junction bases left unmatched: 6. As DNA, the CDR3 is TGTGCCTGGACGGTCGGGACAGTCTATGGCTACACCTTC. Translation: CAWTVGTVYGYTF.

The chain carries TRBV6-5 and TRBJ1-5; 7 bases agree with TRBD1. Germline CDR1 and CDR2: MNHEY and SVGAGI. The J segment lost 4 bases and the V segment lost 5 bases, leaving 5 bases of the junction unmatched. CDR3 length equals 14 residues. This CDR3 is CASSSRTGNQPQHF. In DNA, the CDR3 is TGTGCCAGCAGTAGTCGGACAGGAAATCAGCCCCAGCATTTT.

This chain's CDR3 is CSAQGRVNYGYTF. The CDR3 DNA is TGCAGCGCCCAAGGGAGAGTCAACTATGGCTACACCTTC. The chain carries TRBV29-1 and TRBJ1-2; no reliable D call. The CDR3 consists of 13 residues. Per germline, CDR1 SQVTM and CDR2 ANQGSEA. Trimming pared 7 bases from V and 2 bases from J, leaving 14 bases between.

The CDR3 DNA sequence: TGTGCCAGTAGGGGGACAGTGTTGGGACAGCCCCAGCATTTT. Translating gives CASRGTVLGQPQHF. The rearrangement uses TRBV28 and TRBJ1-5, with 7 bases aligning to TRBD1. J gave up 7 bases and V 9 bases, and 12 bases lay outside the gene matches. Germline CDR1 MDHEN, CDR2 SYDVKM. This CDR3 comprises 14 residues.

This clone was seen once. The CDR3: CASSIGLAGSIGEQFF. In nucleotides, the CDR3 is TGTGCCAGCAGTATTGGACTAGCGGGGTCAATAGGTGAGCAGTTCTTC. The chain joins TRBV5-6 to TRBJ2-1; 12 bases agree with TRBD2. Germline V lookup: CDR1 SGHDT, CDR2 YYEEEE. This CDR3 has 16 amino acids. V was clipped by 5 bases and J by 9 bases; unmatched bases: 12.

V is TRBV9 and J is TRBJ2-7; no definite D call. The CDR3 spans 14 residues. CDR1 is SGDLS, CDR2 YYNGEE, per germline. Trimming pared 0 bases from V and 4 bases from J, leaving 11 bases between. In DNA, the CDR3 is TGTGCCAGCAGCGTAGGCGGTCGGCCGTACGAGCAGTACTTC. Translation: CASSVGGRPYEQYF.

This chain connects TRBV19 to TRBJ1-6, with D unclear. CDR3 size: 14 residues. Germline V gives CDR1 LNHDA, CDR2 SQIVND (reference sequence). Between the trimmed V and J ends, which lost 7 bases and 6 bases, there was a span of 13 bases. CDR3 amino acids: CASTNRVSNSPLHF. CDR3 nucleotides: TGTGCCAGTACCAACCGGGTATCTAATTCACCCCTCCACTTT.

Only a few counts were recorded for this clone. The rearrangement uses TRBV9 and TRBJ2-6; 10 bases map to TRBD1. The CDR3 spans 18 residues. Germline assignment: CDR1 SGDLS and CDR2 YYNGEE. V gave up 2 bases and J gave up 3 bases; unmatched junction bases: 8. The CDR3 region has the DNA TGTGCCAGCAGCGTGGTCCTGGGACAGGGGTATGGGGCCAACGTCCTGACTTTC. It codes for CASSVVLGQGYGANVLTF.

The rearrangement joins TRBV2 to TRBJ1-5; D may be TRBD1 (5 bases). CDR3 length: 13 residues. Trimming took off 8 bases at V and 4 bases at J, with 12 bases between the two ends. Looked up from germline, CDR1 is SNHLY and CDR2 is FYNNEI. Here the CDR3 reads CASGLAGNQPQHF. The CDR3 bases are TGTGCCAGCGGATTAGCAGGGAATCAGCCCCAGCATTTT.

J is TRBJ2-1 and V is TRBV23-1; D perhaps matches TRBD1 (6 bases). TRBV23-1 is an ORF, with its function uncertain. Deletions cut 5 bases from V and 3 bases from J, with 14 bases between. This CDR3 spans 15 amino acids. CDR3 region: CASSGTPFFYNEQFF. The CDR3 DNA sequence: TGCGCCAGCAGTGGGACACCATTCTTCTACAATGAGCAGTTCTTC.

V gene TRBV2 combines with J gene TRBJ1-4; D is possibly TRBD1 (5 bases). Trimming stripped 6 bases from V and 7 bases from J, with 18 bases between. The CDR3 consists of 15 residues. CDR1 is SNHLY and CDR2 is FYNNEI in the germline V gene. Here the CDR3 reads CASSSIGGASEKLFF. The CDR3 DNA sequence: TGTGCCAGCAGCTCTATCGGGGGAGCGTCTGAAAAACTGTTTTTT.

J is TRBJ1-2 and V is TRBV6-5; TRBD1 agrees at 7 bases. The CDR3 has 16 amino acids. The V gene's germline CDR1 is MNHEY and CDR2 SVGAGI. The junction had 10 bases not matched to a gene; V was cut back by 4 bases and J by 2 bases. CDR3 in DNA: TGTGCCAGCAGTTCATACCCGAAGACAGGGAACTATGGCTACACCTTC. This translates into CASSSYPKTGNYGYTF.

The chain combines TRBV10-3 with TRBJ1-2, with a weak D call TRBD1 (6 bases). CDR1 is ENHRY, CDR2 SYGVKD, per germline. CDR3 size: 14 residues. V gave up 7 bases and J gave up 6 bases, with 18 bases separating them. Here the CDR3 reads CAITQGGAQDGYTF. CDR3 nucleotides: TGTGCCATCACCCAAGGGGGGGCGCAGGATGGCTACACCTTC.

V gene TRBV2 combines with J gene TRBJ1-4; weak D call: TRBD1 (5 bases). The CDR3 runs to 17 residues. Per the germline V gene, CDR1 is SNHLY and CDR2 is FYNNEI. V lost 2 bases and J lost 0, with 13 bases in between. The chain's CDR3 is CASSEFPGGATNEKLFF. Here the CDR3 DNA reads TGTGCCAGCAGTGAATTTCCGGGAGGGGCAACTAATGAAAAACTGTTTTTT.

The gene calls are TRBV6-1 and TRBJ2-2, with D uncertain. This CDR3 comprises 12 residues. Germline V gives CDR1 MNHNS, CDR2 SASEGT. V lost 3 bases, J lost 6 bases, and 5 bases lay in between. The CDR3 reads CASSETPGELFF. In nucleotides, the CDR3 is TGTGCCAGCAGTGAGACACCCGGGGAGCTGTTTTTT.